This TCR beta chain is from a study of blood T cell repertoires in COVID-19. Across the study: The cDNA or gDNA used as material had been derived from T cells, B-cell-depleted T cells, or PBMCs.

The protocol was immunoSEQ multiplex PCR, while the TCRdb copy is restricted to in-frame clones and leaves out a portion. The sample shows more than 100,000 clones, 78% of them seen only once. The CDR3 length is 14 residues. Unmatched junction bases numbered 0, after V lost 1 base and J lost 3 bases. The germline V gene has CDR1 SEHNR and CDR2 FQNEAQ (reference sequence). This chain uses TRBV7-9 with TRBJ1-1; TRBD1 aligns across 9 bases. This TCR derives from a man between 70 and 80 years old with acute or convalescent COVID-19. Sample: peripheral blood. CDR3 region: CASSLGQGDTEAFF. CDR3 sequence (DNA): TGTGCCAGCAGCTTAGGACAGGGGGACACTGAAGCTTTCTTT. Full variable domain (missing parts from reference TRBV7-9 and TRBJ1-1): DTGVSQNPRHKITKRGQNVTFRCDPISEHNRLYWYRQTLGQGPEFLTYFQNEAQLEKSRLLSDRFSAERPKGSFSTLEIQRTEQGDSAMYLCASSLGQGDTEAFFGQGTRLTVV.